This TCR beta chain was documented in a study of metastatic and nonmetastatic thyroid tumors. Study-wide context: Thyroid patients, malignant and benign, had repertoires compared across blood and tumor or nodule tissue.

Every patient underwent thyroid surgery untreated. TCRdb used MiXCR to call clones anew from the PCR reads. Of 15,000 to 25,000 clones listed, approximately 24% are singletons. The CDR3 runs to 13 residues. Germline V lookup: CDR1 MNHNS, CDR2 SASEGT. The germline V and J ends were trimmed by 5 bases and 2 bases, with 9 bases remaining between them. Sequenced sample: tumor tissue. This receptor was identified in a male donor with papillary thyroid cancer or a benign thyroid nodule (not recorded which). Some clones in this sample may be carry-over from other donors' samples. This chain links TRBV6-1 with TRBJ1-1, with D hard to call. In DNA, the CDR3 is TGTGCCAGCAGTCCGGAGAAAAACACTGAAGCTTTCTTT. This gives the protein CASSPEKNTEAFF.